This T cell receptor beta chain was sequenced for a study of shared clonotypes between healthy human individuals (TCRdb year 2020). A note on the overall study: The cohort included three men and two women between 18 and 49 years of age. Blood TCR repertoires of 5 or 6 healthy adults were deeply sequenced to estimate repertoire size and the extent of clonotype sharing between individuals. To increase sequencing depth and limit assay-specific biases, different laboratories used diverse techniques to prepare libraries and sequence TCR repertoires. Leukapheresis yielded between about 0.94 and 8.9 billion PBMCs per donor. For each donor, three plates each were used for CD4 naive and CD4 memory, two plates were used for CD8 naive, and one plate was used for CD8 memory. The paper's findings and limits, for the study overall: Pairwise subsampling indicated that sequencing depth was expected to affect the degree of clonotype sharing among donors. Higher generation probabilities were observed for clonotypes shared by all four sorted-subset donors than for non-shared clonotypes. Larger estimated clonotype richness was generally found for naive subsets than for memory subsets. Sampling was limited to blood, and TCR repertoires in tissue likely differ from TCR repertoires in blood. Because the study included a small number of donors, the genetic and exposure-history diversity represented was limited. Even with the large sequencing depth, rarefaction of the sorted-subset datasets indicated that sequencing was incomplete. Sharing across several donors was observed for approximately 4.6% of naive CD4, 3.5% of naive CD8, 2% to 2.5% of memory CD4, and over 0.3% of memory CD8 clonotypes.

Using the deep immunoSEQ assay, TCR CDR3 regions were amplified from genomic DNA by multiplex PCR. For each cell subset, the extracted genomic DNA was distributed evenly across all wells of several immunoSEQ 96-well plates, and each plate served as one replicate. Each replicate PCR for sorted subsets received about 200 ng genomic DNA, equal to about 30,000 T cell genomes. The purified libraries were quantified using a Qubit 3.0 fluorometer, sized with a Bioanalyzer 2100, and then quantified again using the KAPA Library Quantification kit. Every immunoSEQ 96-well plate was sequenced on a separate single-read 150-cycle Illumina NextSeq 550 flow cell. Processing in the source paper ran as follows. Because the immunoSEQ output included only junctional sequences and no quality scores, the filtering could not be the same as the filtering used for full-length reads. To assign V/J genes and CDR3, sequences were annotated against IMGT germline references using PyIR, a Python wrapper for IgBLAST v1.9. Any read was removed if the V/J assignment was weak (E-value above 1e-6), the CDR3 was missing, or the read contained stop codons, out-of-frame junctions, or ambiguous translated residues. V3J clonotypes were defined by identical inferred V gene, J gene, and CDR3 amino acid sequence. Percentage overlap between repertoires was calculated by dividing the number of shared unique clonotypes by the size of the smaller repertoire. RTK rarefaction, the Chao1 estimator, and Recon v2.1 estimates of unobserved clonotypes were used to assess repertoire richness. Generation probabilities for all TCRbeta clonotypes obtained by the gDNA method from a few donors were computed using OLGA. The immuneACCESS repertoire file appears here via TCRdb, limited to in-frame rearrangements. These files lack a portion of the clones; in checked studies, under half of the deficit traces to unresolved V genes, and the cause of the others is not known. V, J and clone size are taken as reported in that table, and D and trimming were inferred from the DNA itself. Here the sample has roughly 2,000,000 clones; around 93% occur a single time. Under 2% of the sample goes to the ten largest clones.

The CDR3, cysteine through phenylalanine, is 16 amino acids long. CDR3 DNA is the only sequence kept; it has 48 bases, read in frame from the first base. V is reduced by 3 bases and J by 2 bases, leaving a spacing of 17 bases between them. CDR1 SGDLS and CDR2 YYNGEE are derived from the germline V gene. CD8 naive samples were CD45RO-negative cells positively selected for CCR7, giving a CD45RA+CCR7+ population that excluded TemRA cells. The donors were healthy, HIV-negative adults who had no recently reported acute infections or vaccinations. Every donor was a Caucasian adult residing in Nashville, Tennessee, USA. Blood was collected by leukapheresis, and PBMCs were isolated by Ficoll-Histopaque density gradient centrifugation and then cryopreserved in liquid nitrogen vapor phase. Purity and quantity of every magnetically sorted T cell population were checked by analytical flow cytometry. Genomic DNA was isolated from each sorted fraction and quantified by UV absorbance on a Nanodrop 2000c.

With respect to this clone: Its cognate antigen has yet to be identified. Per-base qualities were not stored, and no clone one base away is much larger.

The sequence is built from TRBV9 and TRBJ1-2; the D gene is perhaps TRBD1, from 5 matching bases. This TCR derives from a man between 18 and 35 years old in good health. Some clones in this sample may be carry-over from other donors' samples. The sequencing input was naive CD8+ T cells from PBMCs. The meaning of the sample's cell subset or site label: CD45RA+CCR7+. This receptor has the CDR3 CASSDTMTAPNYGYTF. Read as DNA, the sequence is TGTGCCAGCAGCGATACAATGACAGCTCCCAACTATGGCTACACCTTC.